This T cell receptor beta chain is from a study of blood T cell repertoires in COVID-19. Using immunoSEQ multiplex PCR, the repertoire was profiled, and TCRdb retains in-frame clones only, with some absent. This sample has approximately 210,000 clones; 84% occur once, and the top ten carry 7.5% to 8%. This clone was observed once. This CDR3 spans 14 amino acids. J gave up 10 bases and V 4 bases, and 6 bases lay outside the gene matches. In germline, CDR1 is LGHDT, CDR2 YNNKEL (reference sequence). This chain connects TRBV3-1 (or the pseudogene TRBV3-2) to TRBJ1-6, with TRBD1 identical over 8 bases. The material sequenced was peripheral blood. The clonotype was recovered from a woman in her fifties or sixties with active or convalescent COVID-19. Here the CDR3 reads CASSPGPGGSPLHF. In DNA, the CDR3 is TGTGCCAGCAGCCCAGGACCAGGGGGCTCACCCCTCCACTTT.